Reported below is one TCR beta chain. The source of the sample is a study of cytomegalovirus exposure and HLA in healthy donors. The PCR contained 60 Vbeta and 13 Jbeta primers. The protocol was immunoSEQ multiplex PCR, while the TCRdb copy is restricted to in-frame clones and leaves out a portion. The data contain 150,000 to 200,000 clones, approximately 9.5% of them singletons. Germline-derived CDR1 and CDR2 are SGHRS and YFSETQ. There are 14 residues in the CDR3. J was trimmed by 6 bases and V by 4 bases; bases with no gene match: 5. The receptor was isolated from a woman aged 30 to 39 in good health and CMV-seropositive. The material sequenced was PBMCs. The chain joins TRBV5-1 to TRBJ2-4, with 9 nucleotides matching TRBD1. CDR3 in amino acids: CASSVQGAGNIQYF. DNA for the CDR3: TGCGCCAGCAGCGTACAGGGGGCGGGAAACATTCAGTACTTC.